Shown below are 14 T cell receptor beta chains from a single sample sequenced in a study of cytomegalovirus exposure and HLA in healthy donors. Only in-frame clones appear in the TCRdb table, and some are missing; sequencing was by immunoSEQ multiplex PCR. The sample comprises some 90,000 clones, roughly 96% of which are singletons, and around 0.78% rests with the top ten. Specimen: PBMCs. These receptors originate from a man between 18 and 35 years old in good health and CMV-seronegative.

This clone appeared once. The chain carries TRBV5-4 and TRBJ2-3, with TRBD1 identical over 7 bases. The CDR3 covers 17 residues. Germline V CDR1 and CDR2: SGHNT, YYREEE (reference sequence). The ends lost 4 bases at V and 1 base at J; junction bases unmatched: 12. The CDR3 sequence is CASSDRQGSAGTDTQYF. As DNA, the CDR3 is TGTGCCAGCAGCGATAGACAGGGATCAGCCGGCACAGATACGCAGTATTTT.

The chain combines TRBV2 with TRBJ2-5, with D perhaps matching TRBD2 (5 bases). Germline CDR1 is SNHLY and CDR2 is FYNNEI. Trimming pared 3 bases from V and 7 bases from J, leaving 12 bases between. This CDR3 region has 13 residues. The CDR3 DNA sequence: TGTGCCAGCAGTGATGGGGAGACGTGGACCCAGTACTTC. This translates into CASSDGETWTQYF. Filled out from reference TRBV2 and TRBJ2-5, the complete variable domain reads EPEVTQTPSHQVTQMGQEVILRCVPISNHLYFYWYRQILGQKVEFLVSFYNNEISEKSEIFDDQFSVERPDGSNFTLKIRSTKLEDSAMYFCASSDGETWTQYFGPGTRLLVL.

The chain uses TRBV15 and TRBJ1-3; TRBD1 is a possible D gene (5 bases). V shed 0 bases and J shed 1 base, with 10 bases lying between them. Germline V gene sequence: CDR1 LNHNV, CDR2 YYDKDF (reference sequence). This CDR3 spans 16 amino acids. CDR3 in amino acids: CATSRDPRGSGNTIYF. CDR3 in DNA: TGTGCCACCAGCAGAGACCCACGGGGGTCTGGAAACACCATATATTTT.

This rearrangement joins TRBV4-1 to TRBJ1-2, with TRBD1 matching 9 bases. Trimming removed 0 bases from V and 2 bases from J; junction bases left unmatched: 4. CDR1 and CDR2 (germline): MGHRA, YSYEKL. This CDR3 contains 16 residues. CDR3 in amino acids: CASSQDAGQGNYGYTF. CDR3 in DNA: TGCGCCAGCAGCCAAGACGCCGGACAGGGGAACTATGGCTACACCTTC.

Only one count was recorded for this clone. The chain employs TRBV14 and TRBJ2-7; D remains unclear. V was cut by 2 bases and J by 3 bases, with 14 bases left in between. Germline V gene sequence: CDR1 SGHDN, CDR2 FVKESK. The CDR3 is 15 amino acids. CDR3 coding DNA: TGTGCCAGCAGCCAATCGAGTAGCTGGAGCTACGAGCAGTACTTC. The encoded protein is CASSQSSSWSYEQYF.

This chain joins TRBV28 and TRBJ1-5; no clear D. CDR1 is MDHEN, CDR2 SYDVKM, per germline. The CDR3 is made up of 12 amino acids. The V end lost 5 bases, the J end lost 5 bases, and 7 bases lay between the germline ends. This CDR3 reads CASSATHQPQHF. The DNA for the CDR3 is TGTGCCAGCAGTGCCACTCATCAGCCCCAGCATTTT.

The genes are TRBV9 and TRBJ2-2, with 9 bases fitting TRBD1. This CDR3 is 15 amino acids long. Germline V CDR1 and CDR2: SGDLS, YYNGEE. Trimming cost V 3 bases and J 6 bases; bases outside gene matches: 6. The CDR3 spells CASSARTGDAGELFF. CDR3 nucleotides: TGTGCCAGCAGCGCACGGACAGGGGATGCCGGGGAGCTGTTTTTT.

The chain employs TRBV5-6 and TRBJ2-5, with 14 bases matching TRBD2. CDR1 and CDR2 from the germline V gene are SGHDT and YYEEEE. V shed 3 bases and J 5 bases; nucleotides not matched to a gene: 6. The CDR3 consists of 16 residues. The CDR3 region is CASSWGLAGDGETQYF. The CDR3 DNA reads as TGTGCCAGCAGCTGGGGACTAGCGGGAGATGGTGAGACCCAGTACTTC.

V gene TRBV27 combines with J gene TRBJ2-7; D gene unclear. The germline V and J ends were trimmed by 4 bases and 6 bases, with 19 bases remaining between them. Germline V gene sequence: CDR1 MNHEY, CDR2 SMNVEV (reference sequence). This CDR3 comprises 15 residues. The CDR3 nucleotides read TGTGCCAGCAGTTCCCTCACCGACCGAACGGGCGAGCAGTACTTC. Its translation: CASSSLTDRTGEQYF.

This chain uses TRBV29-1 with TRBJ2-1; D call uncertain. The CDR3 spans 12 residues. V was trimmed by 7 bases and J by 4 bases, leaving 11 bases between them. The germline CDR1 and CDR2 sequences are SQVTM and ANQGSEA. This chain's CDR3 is CSASQDYNEQFF. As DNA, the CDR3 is TGCAGCGCGTCGCAGGATTACAATGAGCAGTTCTTC.

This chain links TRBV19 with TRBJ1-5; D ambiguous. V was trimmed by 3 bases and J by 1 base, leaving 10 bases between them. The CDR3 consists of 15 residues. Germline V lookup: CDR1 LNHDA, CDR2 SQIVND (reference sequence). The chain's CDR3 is CASSIRGASNQPQHF. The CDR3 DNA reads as TGTGCCAGTAGTATTCGAGGAGCGAGCAATCAGCCCCAGCATTTT.

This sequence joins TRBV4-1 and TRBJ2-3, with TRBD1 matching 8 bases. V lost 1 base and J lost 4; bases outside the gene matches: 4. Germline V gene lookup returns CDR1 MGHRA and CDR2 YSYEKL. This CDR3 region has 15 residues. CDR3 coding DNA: TGCGCCAGCAGCCAAGCACAGGGGGTATCAGATACGCAGTATTTT. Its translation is CASSQAQGVSDTQYF.

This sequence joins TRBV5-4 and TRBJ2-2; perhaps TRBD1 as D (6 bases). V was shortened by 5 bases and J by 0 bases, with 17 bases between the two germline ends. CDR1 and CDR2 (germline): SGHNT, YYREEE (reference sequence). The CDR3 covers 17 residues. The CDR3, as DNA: TGTGCCAGCAGAGGACAGAACTCCGCTACGAACACCGGGGAGCTGTTTTTT. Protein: CASRGQNSATNTGELFF.

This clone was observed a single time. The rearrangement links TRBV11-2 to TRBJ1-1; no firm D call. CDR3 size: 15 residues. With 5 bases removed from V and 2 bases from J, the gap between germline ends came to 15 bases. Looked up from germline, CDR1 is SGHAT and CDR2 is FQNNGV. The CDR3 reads CASSLMGGGNTEAFF. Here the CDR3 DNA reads TGTGCCAGCAGCCTGATGGGAGGCGGAAACACTGAAGCTTTCTTT.